This TCR beta chain was retrieved from a study of cytomegalovirus exposure and HLA in healthy donors (dated by TCRdb to the late 2010s). Context from the whole study: An earlier analysis of some 600 of the donors reported approximately 280 Gb of sequence data and approximately 120 million unique TCR beta sequences obtained from some 200 million T cells. An early release that covered several hundred HLA-typed donors contained approximately 300 gigabases of sequencing data and tens of millions of unique TCR sequences. Of the roughly 400 genotyped donors, 65% to 90% fell in the genetic ancestry cluster associated with self-reported Caucasian donors. The aim of the study was to test whether cataloging public T cell receptors could identify signatures of past pathogen exposure. The study used immunosequencing to profile the T cell repertoires of 600 to 850 subjects and linked those repertoires to cytomegalovirus serostatus. Besides the first cohort of roughly 660 subjects, a separate validation cohort made up of over a hundred different subjects was used. To predict cytomegalovirus infection status, the study brought together high-throughput TCR immunosequencing, statistical association of individual TCRs with disease status, and machine learning. To study patterns of TCR occurrence, a later analysis re-analyzed previously published TCR beta repertoires from 666 donors and added high-resolution HLA genotyping. In the later analysis, no new phenotypic data were used to find candidate immune exposures; instead, reliance was placed on TCR beta sequences and their occurrence across donors. In an earlier analysis of around 540 of the donors, high-throughput TCR beta sequencing was used to judge whether each TCR beta V gene segment behaved as functional or pseudogenic. Donor age, sex, ethnicity and CMV serostatus were compiled together with the repertoire data. A later genetic analysis used genome-wide SNP genotypes for about 65% of the roughly 700 donors, treating that subset as a discovery cohort. All discovery cohort repertoires had been generated using a single sequencing platform. HLA typing covered class I and class II loci at four-digit resolution. Typing coverage varied by locus: roughly 629-640 donors for A, B, C, DRB1 and DQB1; approximately 500 for DQA1; over 600 for DPA1; about 450 for DPB1. Four to six DR-DQ haplotypes were handled as single units for association and clustering, since linkage in the cohort was strong. On average, roughly 250,000 unique TCR beta nucleotide sequences were sequenced per donor among roughly 430 genotyped donors of the cohort, with approximately 18% of those sequences being non-productive.

Libraries were prepared through the immunoSEQ multiplex PCR assay. A mixture of 60 forward primers for TCR Vbeta segments and 13 reverse primers for TCR Jbeta segments was used in the multiplex PCR. The CDR3 region of rearranged TCR beta genes was amplified from genomic DNA by a multiplex PCR assay. The amplified TCR beta libraries were sequenced on the Illumina HiSeq System as 87-base-pair reads. The paper's processing steps were these. A later analysis tallied roughly 78 million unique TCR beta chains across the approximately 670 repertoires, and approximately 9.9 million of those chains were shared by two or more donors. Raw reads were error-corrected and collapsed into unique sequences by a nearest-neighbor algorithm in which closely related sequences were merged to remove PCR and sequencing errors. To assign V, D and J gene segments, CDR3 sequences were aligned to IMGT reference sequences. Each retained sequence needed at least a six-nucleotide match to both a V gene segment and a J gene segment. Rearrangements were classified as productive when the CDR3 lacked stop codons and remained in frame with V and J, and all other rearrangements were classified as non-productive. CDR3 was defined according to IMGT convention as the region running from the second conserved V-encoded cysteine to the conserved J-encoded phenylalanine. Sequences without an unambiguous match to a single V gene segment were excluded from the earlier analysis of almost 600 of the donors. In an earlier analysis of some 590 of the donors, a V segment was called functional when productive rearrangements were above 56.7%, and segregating when the standard deviation between donors exceeded 5%. A statistical classification framework was built to diagnose cytomegalovirus status from the catalog of TCR beta chain sequences. In a later analysis, TCR nucleotide sequences were compared against IMGT/GENE-DB human TR gene sequences so that V and J genes could be assigned. In a later analysis, CDR3 sequences and most-parsimonious VDJ recombination scenarios were assigned using the TCRdist pipeline. In a later analysis, every TCR beta chain was defined by the combination of its CDR3 amino acid sequence and its V-gene family, and reads without a unique V-gene family were dropped. To address suspected cross-contamination and a sequencing artifact, a later analysis removed 450 to 700 highly shared, low-generation-probability nucleotide sequences. In a later analysis, a clonal expansion index was calculated for each public chain from normalized within-repertoire ranks of inferred template counts. Generation probabilities in a later analysis came from a VDJ recombination model fitted to out-of-frame rearrangements, and those results were checked against IGoR. Hypergeometric tests were used in a later analysis to score TCR-TCR, TCR-HLA and TCR-CMV co-occurrence, with a repertoire-size bias correction applied to the TCR pairs. A later analysis estimated false discovery rates by permuting HLA or CMV assignments 20 times. In a later analysis, co-occurring TCRs were grouped using DBSCAN, with TCRdist sequence similarity added in when clustering inside HLA-allele-positive subsets. Co-occurrence clustering excluded repertoires with fewer than 30,000 or more than 120,000 public chains, plus five with anomalous nucleotide sharing. Entries here come from immuneACCESS through TCRdb and include only in-frame sequences with V and J called. Some clones fail to appear in such tables; in the studies checked, an unresolved V gene covers under half of the shortfall, and the cause of the remainder is unknown. V and J calls and clone size are as listed in that table; D and trimming were resolved from the DNA. This sample gives approximately 130,000 clones in total; approximately 75% of them show up just once. 5.5% to 7% of the sample goes to the ten largest clones.

The cohort consisted of 650 to 850 healthy bone marrow donors. At the time of sampling, every cohort member was nominally healthy, though immune exposures that went unrecorded were likely present. The donor was CMV seropositive and belonged to the group of 250 to 300 seropositive cohort members. A peripheral blood sample was collected from each donor, and TCR beta sequencing was performed on peripheral blood mononuclear cells. The Qiagen DNeasy Blood Extraction Kit was used to extract genomic DNA from the blood cell samples. There are a few counts of this clone. Its antigen is unknown. Within one base of it there is no much larger clone, and no base qualities were kept. What the study reported, not specific to this receptor: Strong co-occurrence of HLA alleles, especially DR and DQ, made assigning TCR associations to individual alleles difficult. Three of the identified cytomegalovirus-associated TCR beta chains were confirmed in vitro to be specific for cytomegalovirus antigens. Because some donors lacked HLA typing at each locus, the association tests relied only on the typed subset. According to a later analysis, TCR association rates differed among HLA loci, with DRB1 alleles showing the most associated TCRs and HLA-C alleles showing the fewest. The study listed around 160 TCR beta chains as associated with cytomegalovirus. Sequencing depth was assumed to be roughly uniform across donors in the presence/absence analyses, though that assumption may not hold. A further reported finding was that TCR beta sequences accurately predicted the HLA-A and HLA-B alleles for most subjects in the first cohort. The classifier was reported to diagnose cytomegalovirus status with high specificity and sensitivity in both the original and validation cohorts. In an earlier analysis of around 500 of the donors, most TCR beta V segments appeared in productive rearrangements about 87% or about 30% of the time, broadly matching IMGT annotations. Most TCR sequences were observed very rarely across donors, whereas some public TCRs were present in many individuals. It was suggested by the authors that the approach could potentially be generalized to other disease states and immunological phenotypes. Because counts were too low, about 18 rarely observed V segments, including chromosome 9 orphons, were excluded from the earlier analysis of several hundred of the donors. Linkage disequilibrium might explain the correlated functional status among segregating V segments, but an unknown experimental factor could not be ruled out. An association between a missense DCLRE1C variant and V-gene and J-gene trimming of TCR beta chains was found in a later genetic analysis and replicated in an independent cohort. Specific HLA alleles were associated with around 18,000 TCR beta sequences at a false discovery rate of 0.05 in a later analysis. Compared with the roughly 720-donor mean, donors in an Asian-associated ancestry cluster had fewer N-insertions in productive TCRs, according to a later genetic analysis. Immune exposure information for the cohort was limited to CMV serostatus. Most CMV-associated TCR beta chains appeared to be HLA-restricted in a later analysis, and the HLA associations seemed to be driven largely by CMV exposure. A cluster of highly shared sequence variants was judged likely to be a technical artifact of the sequencing pipeline. In a later analysis, several top co-occurrence clusters were reported to appear linked to parvovirus B19, influenza, CMV and Epstein-Barr virus. Compared with equally common non-associated chains, HLA-associated TCR beta chains in a later analysis were more clonally expanded and had lower generation probabilities. This cohort had only TCR beta chains sequenced, and the lack of alpha or paired-chain data limited which features could be detected.

The TCR was taken from a woman in her forties in good health and CMV-seropositive. Sequenced material: PBMCs.

The CDR3 is CASSQDRTGSYEQYF. In nucleotide form, the sequence is TGCGCCAGCAGCCAAGATCGAACAGGGTCCTACGAGCAGTACTTC. The V gene is TRBV4-1 and the J gene is TRBJ2-7, with TRBD1 tentatively as D gene (6 bases match). Cut back by 0 bases and 1 base, the V and J ends lie 10 bases apart. From a lookup of the germline V gene, CDR1 and CDR2 are MGHRA and YSYEKL. The CDR3, cysteine through phenylalanine, is 15 amino acids long. The read is trimmed to its CDR3 DNA, 45 bases read in frame from base 1.